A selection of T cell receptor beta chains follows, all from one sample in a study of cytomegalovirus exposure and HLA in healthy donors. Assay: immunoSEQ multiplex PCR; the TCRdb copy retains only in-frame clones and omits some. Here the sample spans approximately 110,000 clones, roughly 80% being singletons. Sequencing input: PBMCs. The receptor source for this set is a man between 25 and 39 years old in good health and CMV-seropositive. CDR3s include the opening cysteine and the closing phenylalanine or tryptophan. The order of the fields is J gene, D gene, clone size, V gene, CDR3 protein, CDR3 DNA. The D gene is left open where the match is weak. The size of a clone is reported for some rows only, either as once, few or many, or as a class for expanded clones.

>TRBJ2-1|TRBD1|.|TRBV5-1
CASSAHRGNEQFF
TGCGCCAGCAGCGCCCACAGGGGCAATGAGCAGTTCTTC
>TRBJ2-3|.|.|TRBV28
CASLSVADTQYF
TGTGCCAGCCTCAGCGTTGCAGATACGCAGTATTTT
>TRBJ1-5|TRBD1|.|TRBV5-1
CASSPGQGGSNQPQHF
TGCGCCAGCAGCCCCGGACAGGGGGGGAGCAATCAGCCCCAGCATTTT
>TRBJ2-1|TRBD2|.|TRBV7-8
CASSLDVGGGFRNEQFF
TGTGCCAGCAGCTTAGATGTTGGCGGGGGGTTCCGCAATGAGCAGTTCTTC
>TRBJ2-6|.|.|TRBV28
CASSFGGPGANVLTF
TGTGCCAGCAGTTTCGGGGGGCCTGGGGCCAACGTCCTGACTTTC
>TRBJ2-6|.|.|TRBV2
CASSPQNSGANVLTF
TGTGCCAGCAGCCCCCAGAACTCTGGGGCCAACGTCCTGACTTTC
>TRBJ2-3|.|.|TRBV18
CASSPGSPDTQYF
TGTGCCAGCTCACCCGGGAGCCCAGATACGCAGTATTTT
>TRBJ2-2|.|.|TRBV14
CASSQVGRDHTGELFF
TGTGCCAGCAGCCAAGTAGGGCGGGACCACACCGGGGAGCTGTTTTTT
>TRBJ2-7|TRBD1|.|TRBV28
CASSWTGGQGNTYEQYF
TGTGCCAGCAGTTGGACCGGGGGACAGGGCAATACCTACGAGCAGTACTTC
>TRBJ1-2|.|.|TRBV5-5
CASSLRIPGYGYTF
TGTGCCAGCAGCTTGCGGATCCCAGGGTATGGCTACACCTTC
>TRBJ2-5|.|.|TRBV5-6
CASSSVFGKETQYF
TGTGCCAGCAGCTCGGTATTTGGTAAAGAGACCCAGTACTTC
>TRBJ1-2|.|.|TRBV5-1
CASSRAREGIGNGYTF
TGCGCCAGCAGCCGGGCGCGGGAGGGAATAGGGAATGGCTACACCTTC
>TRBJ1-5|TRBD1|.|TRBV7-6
CASSRDSDQPQHF
TGTGCCAGCAGCCGGGACAGCGATCAGCCCCAGCATTTT
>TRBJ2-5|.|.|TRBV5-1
CASGGGSGETQYF
TGCGCCAGTGGAGGGGGCTCCGGGGAGACCCAGTACTTC
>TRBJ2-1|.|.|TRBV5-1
CASREVSGEQFF
TGCGCCAGCAGGGAGGTTTCGGGTGAGCAGTTCTTC
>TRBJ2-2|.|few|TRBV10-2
CASSGRGTGELFF
TGCGCCAGCAGTGGAAGAGGCACCGGGGAGCTGTTTTTT
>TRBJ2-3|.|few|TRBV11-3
CASSLYTDTQYF
TGTGCCAGCAGCTTGTACACAGATACGCAGTATTTT
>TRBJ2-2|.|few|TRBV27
CASSFFEGTGELFF
TGTGCCAGCAGTTTTTTTGAGGGCACCGGGGAGCTGTTTTTT
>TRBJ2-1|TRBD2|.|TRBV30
CAWSKAGTYNEQFF
TGTGCCTGGAGCAAAGCGGGAACATACAATGAGCAGTTCTTC
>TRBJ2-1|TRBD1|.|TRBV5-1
CASSLNTRGPDEQFF
TGCGCCAGCAGCTTGAATACCAGGGGGCCTGATGAGCAGTTCTTC
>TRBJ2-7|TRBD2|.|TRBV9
CASAASGASEQYF
TGTGCCAGTGCTGCTAGCGGGGCATCCGAGCAGTACTTC
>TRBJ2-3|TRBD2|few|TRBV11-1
CASSRLAGGTDTQYF
TGTGCCAGCAGCCGACTAGCGGGGGGGACAGATACGCAGTATTTT
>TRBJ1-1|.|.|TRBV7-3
CASSLRGRAEAFF
TGTGCCAGCAGCTTAAGAGGGCGAGCTGAAGCTTTCTTT
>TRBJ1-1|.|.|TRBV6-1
CASSGAAGTEAFF
TGTGCCAGCAGTGGGGCGGCCGGGACAGAAGCTTTCTTT
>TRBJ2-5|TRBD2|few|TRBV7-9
CASSPGLAGIETQYF
TGTGCCAGCAGCCCCGGACTAGCGGGAATAGAGACCCAGTACTTC
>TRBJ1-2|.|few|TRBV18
CASSPDKNYGYTF
TGTGCCAGCTCACCGGACAAGAACTATGGCTACACCTTC
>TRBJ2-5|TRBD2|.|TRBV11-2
CASSPGLAWETQYF
TGTGCCAGCAGCCCGGGACTAGCGTGGGAGACCCAGTACTTC
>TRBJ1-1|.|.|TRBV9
CASSGGQSTEAFF
TGTGCCAGCAGCGGAGGACAGAGCACTGAAGCTTTCTTT
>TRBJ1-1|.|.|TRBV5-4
CASSLFSGANTEAFF
TGTGCCAGCAGCTTGTTCTCGGGTGCGAACACTGAAGCTTTCTTT
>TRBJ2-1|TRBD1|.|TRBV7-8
CASSLGQGFEQFF
TGTGCCAGCAGCTTAGGACAGGGGTTTGAGCAGTTCTTC
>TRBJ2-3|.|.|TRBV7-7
CASSKQGTPTDTQYF
TGTGCCAGCAGCAAACAGGGAACCCCCACAGATACGCAGTATTTT
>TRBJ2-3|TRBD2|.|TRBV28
CASSSNGERGGDTQYF
TGTGCCAGCAGCTCCAACGGCGAGCGGGGGGGGGATACGCAGTATTTT
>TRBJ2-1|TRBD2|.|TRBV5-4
CASSSASGISRVGYNEQFF
TGTGCCAGCAGCTCGGCTAGCGGGATATCCAGGGTCGGCTACAATGAGCAGTTCTTC
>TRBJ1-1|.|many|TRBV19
CASSIGGGTEAFF
TGTGCCAGTAGTATAGGAGGGGGCACTGAAGCTTTCTTT
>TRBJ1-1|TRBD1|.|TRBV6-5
CASSYQGQANTEAFF
TGTGCCAGCAGTTACCAAGGACAGGCGAACACTGAAGCTTTCTTT
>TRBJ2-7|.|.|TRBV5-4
CASSLDTSSYEQYF
TGTGCCAGCAGCTTGGATACATCCTCCTACGAGCAGTACTTC
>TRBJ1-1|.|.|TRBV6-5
CASSYLAASTEAFF
TGTGCCAGCAGTTACCTTGCGGCAAGCACTGAAGCTTTCTTT
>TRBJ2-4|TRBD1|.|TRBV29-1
CSVLGTADVLAKNIQYF
TGCAGCGTTCTAGGGACAGCAGATGTCCTAGCCAAAAACATTCAGTACTTC
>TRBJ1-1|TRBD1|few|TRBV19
CASSIQQGGKAFF
TGTGCCAGTAGTATACAACAGGGGGGGAAAGCTTTCTTT
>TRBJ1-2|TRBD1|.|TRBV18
CASSPDRDYGYTF
TGTGCCAGCTCACCGGACAGGGACTATGGCTACACCTTC
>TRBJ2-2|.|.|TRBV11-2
CASRQGSNTGELFF
TGTGCCAGCAGGCAGGGTTCAAACACCGGGGAGCTGTTTTTT
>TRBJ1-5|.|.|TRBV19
CASTPRGGATSNQPQHF
TGTGCCAGTACCCCGAGGGGAGGGGCAACGAGCAATCAGCCCCAGCATTTT
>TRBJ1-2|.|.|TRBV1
CTSSQDPPGRNYGYTF
TGCACCAGCAGCCAAGATCCCCCAGGCAGAAACTATGGCTACACCTTC
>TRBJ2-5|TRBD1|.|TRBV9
CASSVGGGAETQYF
TGTGCCAGCAGCGTAGGAGGGGGCGCGGAGACCCAGTACTTC
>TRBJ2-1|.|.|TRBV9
CASSVRPLASSYNEQFF
TGTGCCAGCAGCGTAAGGCCCTTGGCTAGCTCCTACAATGAGCAGTTCTTC
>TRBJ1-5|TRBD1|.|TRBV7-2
CASSLEGASNQPQHF
TGTGCCAGCAGCTTAGAGGGGGCCAGCAATCAGCCCCAGCATTTT
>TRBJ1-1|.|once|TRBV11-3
CASSLGARTEAFF
TGTGCCAGCAGCTTAGGGGCGCGAACTGAAGCTTTCTTT
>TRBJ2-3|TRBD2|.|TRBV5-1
CASSLGLAGELGDTQYF
TGCGCCAGCAGCTTGGGTCTAGCGGGGGAGCTCGGAGATACGCAGTATTTT
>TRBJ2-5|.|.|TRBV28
CASSLWRREETQYF
TGTGCCAGCAGTTTATGGAGGCGGGAAGAGACCCAGTACTTC
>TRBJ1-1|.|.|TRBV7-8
CASSLEAAVNTEAFF
TGTGCCAGCAGCTTAGAGGCAGCGGTGAACACTGAAGCTTTCTTT
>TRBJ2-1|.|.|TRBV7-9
CASSLGFLNEQFF
TGTGCCAGCAGCTTGGGCTTTCTAAATGAGCAGTTCTTC
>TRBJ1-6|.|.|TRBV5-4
CASSLDPGALGSPLHF
TGTGCCAGCAGCTTGGACCCAGGGGCCTTAGGTTCACCCCTCCACTTT
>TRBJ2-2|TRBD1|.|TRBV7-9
CASSEGQGDTGELFF
TGTGCCAGCAGCGAGGGACAGGGTGACACCGGGGAGCTGTTTTTT
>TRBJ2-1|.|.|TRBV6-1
CASRPPGEDNEQFF
TGTGCCAGCAGGCCTCCGGGAGAGGACAATGAGCAGTTCTTC
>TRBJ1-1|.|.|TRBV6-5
CASSYYMNTEAFF
TGTGCCAGCAGTTACTATATGAACACTGAAGCTTTCTTT
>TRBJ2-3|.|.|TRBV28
CASSLVGQWELDTQYF
TGTGCCAGCAGTTTAGTAGGACAGTGGGAGTTGGATACGCAGTATTTT
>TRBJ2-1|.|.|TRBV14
CASSQVLFSYNEQFF
TGTGCCAGCAGCCAAGTTTTATTTTCCTACAATGAGCAGTTCTTC